The 22 T cell receptor beta chains below all came from one sample that was sequenced in a study of T cells in Graves' hyperthyroidism and ophthalmopathy. The investigators amplified TCR beta CDR3 regions from RNA transcripts. HTBI primers were the set used in a first-round RT-PCR of the TCR CDR3. TCRdb analysed the multiplex PCR reads with MiXCR anew, one entry per CDR3 protein. The sample contains tens of thousands of distinct CDR3 sequences, 40% to 65% of which appear only once. Sequenced material: blood. Source of these receptors: a man aged 40-50 years with Graves' ophthalmopathy.

This clonotype was picked up many times. The rearrangement uses TRBV6-1 and TRBJ2-5, with D hard to call. Between the trimmed V and J ends, which lost 7 bases and 3 bases, there was a span of 9 bases. CDR1 is MNHNS, CDR2 SASEGT, per germline. The CDR3 loop spans 12 amino acids. The CDR3 coding sequence is TGTGCCAGCAATAAGCTGAAAGAGACCCAGTACTTC. Its translation is CASNKLKETQYF.

The chain carries TRBV10-3 and TRBJ2-7, with a weak D call TRBD2 (6 bases). Germline V gene sequence: CDR1 ENHRY, CDR2 SYGVKD. The germline V and J ends were trimmed by 0 bases and 12 bases, with 12 bases remaining between them. The CDR3 length is 12 residues. CDR3 sequence reads: CAISESAFGGYF. DNA of the CDR3: TGTGCCATCAGTGAGTCGGCCTTCGGGGGGTACTTC.

In this sample, this clonotype is medium-sized. V usage is TRBV29-1 and J usage is TRBJ1-5; no clear D. V gave up 7 bases and J gave up 0 bases, with 13 bases separating them. The CDR3 is 14 residues long. In germline, CDR1 is SQVTM, CDR2 ANQGSEA. DNA for the CDR3: TGCAGCGCCTCCGATGCTTATAGCAATCAGCCCCAGCATTTT. Residues: CSASDAYSNQPQHF.

CDR3 DNA sequence: TGCAGTGCTAGAGATGACGGGAGAAACACCATATATTTT. Encoded protein: CSARDDGRNTIYF. The chain recombines TRBV20-1 with TRBJ1-3; D gene unclear. The CDR3 contains 13 residues. Germline CDR1 is DFQATT and CDR2 is SNEGSKA (reference sequence). V lost 0 bases and J 5 bases, leaving 8 bases between the germline ends.

The chain couples TRBV29-1 to TRBJ1-2; no definite D call. The V end was cut by 5 bases, the J end by 3 bases, with 10 bases between. Germline values: CDR1 SQVTM, CDR2 ANQGSEA. The CDR3 covers 12 residues. CDR3 coding DNA: TGCAGCGTTATAAAGCGGGACTATGGCTACACCTTC. The encoded protein is CSVIKRDYGYTF.

J is TRBJ1-2 and V is TRBV20-1, with D tentatively TRBD1 (5 bases). The CDR3 runs 13 residues. Germline loops: CDR1 DFQATT, CDR2 SNEGSKA (reference sequence). Trimming left V 3 bases short and J 2 bases short, with 10 bases between. DNA of the CDR3: TGCAGTGCTAGTGGGGGAGGAAACTATGGCTACACCTTC. The encoded protein is CSASGGGNYGYTF.

This clonotype is termed medium-sized (0.01 to 0.1%). V is TRBV7-8 and J is TRBJ2-7; the D is unclear. CDR1 is SGHVS, CDR2 FQNEAQ, per germline. This CDR3 is built from 11 residues. The V and J ends lost 1 base and 4 bases respectively, with 2 bases between them. The CDR3 is CASSLVYEQYF. The DNA of the CDR3 is TGTGCCAGCAGCTTAGTATACGAGCAGTACTTC.

The CDR3: CASSHSGNEQFF. The CDR3 region has the DNA TGTGCCAGCAGCCATAGCGGAAATGAGCAGTTCTTC. The rearrangement links TRBV14 to TRBJ2-1, with D possibly being TRBD2 (6 bases). This CDR3 has 12 residues. Germline V CDR1 and CDR2: SGHDN, FVKESK. V was shortened by 3 bases and J by 7 bases, with 7 bases between the two germline ends.

This clonotype was recorded many times. This CDR3 is CASSLDGGSTDTQYF. The CDR3 coding sequence is TGTGCCAGCAGTTTAGATGGAGGCAGCACAGATACGCAGTATTTT. The chain recombines TRBV12-3 or TRBV12-4 with TRBJ2-3, with D perhaps TRBD2 (5 bases). V lost 1 base and J lost 0, with 8 bases in between. There are 15 residues in the CDR3.

This clonotype was seen at least ten times. The V gene is TRBV20-1, the J gene TRBJ1-2; D is undetermined. This CDR3 region has 12 residues. Germline V gene sequence: CDR1 DFQATT, CDR2 SNEGSKA (reference sequence). With 0 bases removed from V and 4 bases from J, the gap between germline ends came to 6 bases. In DNA form, the CDR3 reads TGCAGTGCTAGAGACGGGGTCTATGGCTACACCTTC. It specifies CSARDGVYGYTF.

This rearrangement joins TRBV7-9 to TRBJ2-3; a weak D match, TRBD2 (5 bases). Trimming took off 6 bases at V and 13 bases at J, with 23 bases between the two ends. The CDR3 has 14 residues. Per the germline V gene, CDR1 is SEHNR and CDR2 is FQNEAQ (reference sequence). The CDR3 DNA is TGTGCCAGCAGAAGGGAGACTTTCAACACCGGGGAGTATTTT. Amino acid sequence: CASRRETFNTGEYF. The full variable domain, in which reference TRBV7-9 and TRBJ2-3 provide the parts outside the CDR3, is DTGVSQNPRHKITKRGQNVTFRCDPISEHNRLYWYRQTLGQGPEFLTYFQNEAQLEKSRLLSDRFSAERPKGSFSTLEIQRTEQGDSAMYLCASRRETFNTGEYFGPGTRLTVL.

This clonotype was counted a single time. The rearrangement links TRBV19 to TRBJ1-6; D might be TRBD1 (5 bases). The CDR3 has 15 amino acids. V was pared by 5 bases and J by 6 bases, with 14 bases between. In germline, CDR1 is LNHDA, CDR2 SQIVND (reference sequence). The CDR3 here is CASSSSGTANSPLHF. As DNA, the CDR3 is TGTGCCAGTAGTTCGTCCGGGACGGCTAATTCACCCCTCCACTTT.

This clonotype was recorded many times. The V and J genes are TRBV10-2 and TRBJ2-1; 10 bases align to TRBD2. V shed 4 bases and J 7 bases; nucleotides not matched to a gene: 7. From germline, CDR1 is WSHSY and CDR2 SAAADI. The CDR3 extends over 15 amino acids. DNA for the CDR3: TGCGCCAGCAGTGTCAGCGGGGGGGCTGGGAATGAGCAGTTCTTC. Its protein product is CASSVSGGAGNEQFF.

On this clonotype itself: The junction shows a germline mismatch at one end, possibly a read error. J is TRBJ1-1 and V is TRBV28; D ambiguous. Germline V gives CDR1 MDHEN, CDR2 SYDVKM. The length of the CDR3 is 12 residues. The CDR3 DNA sequence: TGTGCCAGTCATTCGAGTAGCACTGAAGCTCTCTTT. Its translation: CASHSSSTEALF.

The rearrangement joins TRBV9 to TRBJ1-1; D is perhaps TRBD1 (5 bases). V lost 4 bases to trimming and J lost 7 bases, with 17 bases between them. Per germline, CDR1 SGDLS and CDR2 YYNGEE. The CDR3 covers 14 residues. The CDR3 sequence: CASSTGTPPFEAFF. For the CDR3, the DNA is TGTGCCAGCAGCACCGGGACCCCCCCGTTTGAAGCTTTCTTT.

The chain combines TRBV7-9 with TRBJ2-7, with 10 bases identical to TRBD1. Looked up from germline, CDR1 is SEHNR and CDR2 is FQNEAQ (reference sequence). The CDR3 is made up of 16 amino acids. V was clipped by 4 bases and J by 4 bases; unmatched bases: 10. The CDR3 loop is CASSWTTGTGEYEQYF. DNA for the CDR3: TGTGCCAGCAGCTGGACCACCGGGACAGGGGAATACGAGCAGTACTTC.

This clonotype was seen ten or more times. The rearrangement joins TRBV24-1 to TRBJ2-5; tentatively, D is TRBD2 (6 bases). Between the trimmed V and J ends, which lost 4 bases and 5 bases, there was a span of 19 bases. CDR3 length: 16 amino acids. CDR1 is KGHDR and CDR2 is SFDVKD in the germline V gene. For the CDR3, the DNA is TGTGCCACCAGTGACGCCTCGGTTACCGCGGGGGAGACCCAGTACTTC. This sequence encodes CATSDASVTAGETQYF.

The chain carries TRBV27 and TRBJ1-1; D unresolved. The CDR3 runs 19 residues. Trimming cost V 8 bases and J 0 bases, with 28 bases left between them. Germline-derived CDR1 and CDR2 are MNHEY and SMNVEV (reference sequence). CDR3 sequence reads: CASGPPPRGWKFMNTEAFF. CDR3 sequence (DNA): TGTGCCAGCGGTCCCCCCCCCCGAGGTTGGAAATTCATGAACACTGAAGCTTTCTTT.

The V and J genes are TRBV29-1 and TRBJ2-5; D tentatively reads TRBD1 or TRBD2 (6 bases each). V lost 2 bases and J lost 2, with 12 bases in between. Per the germline V gene, CDR1 is SQVTM and CDR2 is ANQGSEA. The CDR3 is made up of 14 amino acids. The CDR3 DNA reads TGCAGCGTTGAAAGGGGGGCTATACAAGAGACCCAGTACTTC. It translates to CSVERGAIQETQYF.

The V gene is TRBV20-1, the J gene TRBJ1-5; no clear D gene. Germline CDR1 reads DFQATT; CDR2 reads SNEGSKA (reference sequence). CDR3 length: 15 amino acids. With 0 bases removed from V and 11 bases from J, the gap between germline ends came to 20 bases. CDR3 DNA: TGCAGTGCTAGAGATCCCGGGAGAAGGCAAGAGACCCAGCATTTT. This gives the protein CSARDPGRRQETQHF.

For the CDR3, the DNA is TGTGCCATCAGAGGGGGGGTTTCACCCCTCCACTTT. Translating it yields CAIRGGVSPLHF. V usage is TRBV10-3 and J usage is TRBJ1-6, with D maybe TRBD1 (6 bases). Germline CDR1 and CDR2: ENHRY and SYGVKD. The ends were cut back, 6 bases at V and 9 bases at J, with 9 bases in the middle. The CDR3 extends over 12 amino acids.

The sample holds many counts of this clonotype. V and J are TRBV19 and TRBJ2-4; maybe TRBD1 (7 bases). Germline assignment: CDR1 LNHDA and CDR2 SQIVND (reference sequence). This CDR3 spans 15 amino acids. Trimming stripped 6 bases from V and 8 bases from J, with 20 bases between. The CDR3 DNA is TGTGCCAGTAGCCAGGGGGGCCTACGGAAGGACATTCAGTACTTC. Residues: CASSQGGLRKDIQYF.